This TCR beta chain was identified in a study of cytomegalovirus exposure and HLA in healthy donors. Only a few counts were recorded for this clone. Its antigen is currently unknown. The primer mix had 60 Vbeta and 13 Jbeta primers. Clones were sequenced by immunoSEQ multiplex PCR, and TCRdb holds only the in-frame ones, with some missing. The profile shows roughly 180,000 clones, 9.5% of them singletons. J was trimmed by 2 bases and V by 5 bases; bases with no gene match: 3. This CDR3 contains 14 residues. Per the germline V gene, CDR1 is LNHDA and CDR2 is SQIVND (reference sequence). Broader study findings: A previous analysis found most TCR beta V segments productive roughly 87% or roughly 30% of the time. Sequencing likely generated an artifact that appeared as a cluster of highly shared sequence variants. Later analysis identified a missense DCLRE1C variant that was linked to TCR beta V- and J-gene trimming.

The chain joins TRBV19 to TRBJ2-3; TRBD1 matches at 8 bases. Sequencing was performed on PBMCs. The TCR originated in a woman in her thirties in good health and CMV-seropositive. The CDR3 is CASSPRGHTDTQYF. The DNA of the CDR3 is TGTGCCAGTAGTCCCAGGGGGCACACAGATACGCAGTATTTT.